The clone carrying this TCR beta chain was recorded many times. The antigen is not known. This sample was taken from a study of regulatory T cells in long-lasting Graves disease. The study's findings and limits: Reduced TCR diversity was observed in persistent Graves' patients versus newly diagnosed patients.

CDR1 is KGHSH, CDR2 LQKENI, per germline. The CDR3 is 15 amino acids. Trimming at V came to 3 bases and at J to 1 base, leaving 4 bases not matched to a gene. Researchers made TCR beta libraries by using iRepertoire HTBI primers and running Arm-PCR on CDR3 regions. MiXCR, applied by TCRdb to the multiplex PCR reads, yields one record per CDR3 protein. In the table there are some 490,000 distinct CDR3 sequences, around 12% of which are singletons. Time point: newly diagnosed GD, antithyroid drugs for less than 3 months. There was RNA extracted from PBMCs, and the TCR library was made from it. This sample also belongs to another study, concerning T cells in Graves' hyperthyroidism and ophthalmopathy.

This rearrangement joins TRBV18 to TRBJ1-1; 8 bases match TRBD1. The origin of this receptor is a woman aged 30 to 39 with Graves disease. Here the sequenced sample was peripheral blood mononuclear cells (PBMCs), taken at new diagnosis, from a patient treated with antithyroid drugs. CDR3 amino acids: CASSPTGGGNTEAFF. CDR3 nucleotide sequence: TGTGCCAGCTCACCTACAGGGGGTGGGAACACTGAAGCTTTCTTT.